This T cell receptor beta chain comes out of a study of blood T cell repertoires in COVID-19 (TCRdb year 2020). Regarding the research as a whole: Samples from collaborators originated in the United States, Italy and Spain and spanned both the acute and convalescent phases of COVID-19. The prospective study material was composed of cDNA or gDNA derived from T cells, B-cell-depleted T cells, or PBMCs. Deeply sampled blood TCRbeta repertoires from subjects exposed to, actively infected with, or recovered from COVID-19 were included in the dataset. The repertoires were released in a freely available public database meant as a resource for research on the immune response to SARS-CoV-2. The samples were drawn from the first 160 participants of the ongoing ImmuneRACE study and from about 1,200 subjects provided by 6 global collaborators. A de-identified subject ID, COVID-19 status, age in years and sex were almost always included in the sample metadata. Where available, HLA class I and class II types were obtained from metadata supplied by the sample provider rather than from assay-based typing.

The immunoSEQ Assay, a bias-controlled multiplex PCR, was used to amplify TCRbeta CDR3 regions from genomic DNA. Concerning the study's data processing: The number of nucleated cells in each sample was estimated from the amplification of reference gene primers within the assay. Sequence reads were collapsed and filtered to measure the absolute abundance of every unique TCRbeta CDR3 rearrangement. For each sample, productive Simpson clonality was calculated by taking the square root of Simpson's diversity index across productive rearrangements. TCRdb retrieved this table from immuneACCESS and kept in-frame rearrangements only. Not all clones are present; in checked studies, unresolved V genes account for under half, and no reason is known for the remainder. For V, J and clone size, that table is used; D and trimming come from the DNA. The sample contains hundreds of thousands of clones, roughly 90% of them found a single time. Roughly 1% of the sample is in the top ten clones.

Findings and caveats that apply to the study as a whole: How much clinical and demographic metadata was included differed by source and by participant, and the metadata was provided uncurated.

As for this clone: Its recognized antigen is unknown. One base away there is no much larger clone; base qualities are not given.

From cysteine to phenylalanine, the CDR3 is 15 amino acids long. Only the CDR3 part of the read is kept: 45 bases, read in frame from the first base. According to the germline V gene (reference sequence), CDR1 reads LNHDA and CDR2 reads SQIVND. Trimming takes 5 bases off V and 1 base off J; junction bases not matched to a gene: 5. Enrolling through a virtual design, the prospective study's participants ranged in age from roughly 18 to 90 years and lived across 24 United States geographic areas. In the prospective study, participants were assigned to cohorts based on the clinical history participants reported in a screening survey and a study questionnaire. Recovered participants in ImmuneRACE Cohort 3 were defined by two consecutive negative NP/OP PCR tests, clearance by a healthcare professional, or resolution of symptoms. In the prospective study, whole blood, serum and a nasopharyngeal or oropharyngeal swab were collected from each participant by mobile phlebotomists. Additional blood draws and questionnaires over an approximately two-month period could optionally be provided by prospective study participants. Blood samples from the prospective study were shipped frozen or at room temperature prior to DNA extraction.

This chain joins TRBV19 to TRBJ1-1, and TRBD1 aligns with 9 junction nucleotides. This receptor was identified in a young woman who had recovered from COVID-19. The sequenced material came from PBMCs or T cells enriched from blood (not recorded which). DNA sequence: TGTGCCAGTAGTTCAAGGACAGGGGCGAACACTGAAGCTTTCTTT. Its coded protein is CASSSRTGANTEAFF.